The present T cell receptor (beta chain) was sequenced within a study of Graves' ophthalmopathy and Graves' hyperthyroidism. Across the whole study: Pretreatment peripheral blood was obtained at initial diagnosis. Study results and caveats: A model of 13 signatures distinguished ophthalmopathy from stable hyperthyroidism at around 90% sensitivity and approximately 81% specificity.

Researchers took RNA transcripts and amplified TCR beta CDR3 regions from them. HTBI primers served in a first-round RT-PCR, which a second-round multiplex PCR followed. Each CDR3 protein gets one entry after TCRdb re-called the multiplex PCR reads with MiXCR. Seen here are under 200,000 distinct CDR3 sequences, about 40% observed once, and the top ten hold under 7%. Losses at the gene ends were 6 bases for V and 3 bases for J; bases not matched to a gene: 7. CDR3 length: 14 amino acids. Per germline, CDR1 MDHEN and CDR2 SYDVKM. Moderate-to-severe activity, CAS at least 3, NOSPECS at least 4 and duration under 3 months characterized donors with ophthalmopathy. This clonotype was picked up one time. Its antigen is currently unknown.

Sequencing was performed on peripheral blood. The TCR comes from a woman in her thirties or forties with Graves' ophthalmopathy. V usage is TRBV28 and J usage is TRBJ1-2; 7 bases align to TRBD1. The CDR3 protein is CASSSGGTYYGYTF. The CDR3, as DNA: TGTGCCAGCAGCTCAGGGGGAACGTACTATGGCTACACCTTC.